The rows below give T cell receptor beta chains drawn from one sample of a study of blood T cell repertoires in COVID-19. The repertoire was sequenced with immunoSEQ multiplex PCR; TCRdb's copy has only in-frame clones and lacks some. The sample yields 430,000 or so clones, approximately 88% seen once. Sequencing was done on a sample of PBMCs or T cells enriched from blood (not recorded which). The receptor source for this set is a woman aged 35 to 49 who had recovered from COVID-19. Each CDR3 is given with its conserved first and last residue. Fields, in order: V gene, CDR3 length, D gene, J gene, clone size, CDR3 protein, CDR3 DNA. The D gene is left open where the match is weak. Some rows have no size entry. The others give once, few or many, or a class for an expanded clone.

v_call: TRBV3-1/TRBV3-2; cdr3_length: 17; d_call: TRBD2; j_call: TRBJ2-7; clone_size: NA; cdr3_aa: CASSLERTSGRIYEQYF; cdr3_nt: TGTGCCAGCAGCCTTGAACGGACTAGCGGAAGGATCTACGAGCAGTACTTC
v_call: TRBV4-1; cdr3_length: 17; d_call: TRBD2; j_call: TRBJ2-1; clone_size: NA; cdr3_aa: CASSQEKSSGAYNEQFF; cdr3_nt: TGCGCCAGCAGCCAAGAAAAGTCTAGCGGGGCCTACAATGAGCAGTTCTTC
v_call: TRBV19; cdr3_length: 12; d_call: NA; j_call: TRBJ1-2; clone_size: NA; cdr3_aa: CASSLSDYGYTF; cdr3_nt: TGTGCCAGTAGTCTCTCGGACTATGGCTACACCTTC
v_call: TRBV30; cdr3_length: 13; d_call: NA; j_call: TRBJ1-1; clone_size: NA; cdr3_aa: CAWSVQGDTEAFF; cdr3_nt: TGTGCCTGGAGTGTGCAGGGTGACACTGAAGCTTTCTTT
v_call: TRBV6-6; cdr3_length: 16; d_call: NA; j_call: TRBJ1-5; clone_size: NA; cdr3_aa: CASSYPGQGGNQPQHF; cdr3_nt: TGTGCCAGCAGTTACCCAGGGCAGGGTGGCAATCAGCCCCAGCATTTT
v_call: TRBV6-5; cdr3_length: 13; d_call: NA; j_call: TRBJ2-7; clone_size: NA; cdr3_aa: CASRPTGSYEQYF; cdr3_nt: TGTGCCAGCAGGCCCACAGGCTCCTACGAGCAGTACTTC
v_call: TRBV29-1; cdr3_length: 14; d_call: NA; j_call: TRBJ2-2; clone_size: NA; cdr3_aa: CSARRAGNTGELFF; cdr3_nt: TGCAGCGCAAGACGGGCGGGCAACACCGGGGAGCTGTTTTTT
v_call: TRBV29-1; cdr3_length: 12; d_call: TRBD1; j_call: TRBJ1-1; clone_size: NA; cdr3_aa: CSVGQVNTEAFF; cdr3_nt: TGCAGCGTGGGACAGGTGAACACTGAAGCTTTCTTT
v_call: TRBV6-5; cdr3_length: 13; d_call: NA; j_call: TRBJ1-2; clone_size: NA; cdr3_aa: CASRMGDMRGYTF; cdr3_nt: TGTGCCAGCAGAATGGGGGACATGAGGGGCTACACCTTC
v_call: TRBV4-3; cdr3_length: 14; d_call: TRBD1; j_call: TRBJ1-1; clone_size: NA; cdr3_aa: CASSRQQGGTEAFF; cdr3_nt: TGCGCCAGCAGCCGCCAACAGGGGGGCACTGAAGCTTTCTTT
v_call: TRBV5-5; cdr3_length: 13; d_call: NA; j_call: TRBJ2-3; clone_size: NA; cdr3_aa: CASSVMSEDTQYF; cdr3_nt: TGTGCCAGCAGTGTGATGTCTGAGGATACGCAGTATTTT
v_call: TRBV2; cdr3_length: 15; d_call: TRBD2; j_call: TRBJ2-2; clone_size: NA; cdr3_aa: CARGTSGTVTGELFF; cdr3_nt: TGTGCCAGAGGGACTAGCGGGACTGTCACCGGGGAGCTGTTTTTT
v_call: TRBV7-2; cdr3_length: 17; d_call: NA; j_call: TRBJ2-2; clone_size: NA; cdr3_aa: CASSLSPTRGNTGELFF; cdr3_nt: TGTGCCAGCAGCTTATCTCCGACCCGGGGGAACACCGGGGAGCTGTTTTTT
v_call: TRBV7-2; cdr3_length: 15; d_call: TRBD1; j_call: TRBJ1-2; clone_size: once; cdr3_aa: CASSLSAETGAGYTF; cdr3_nt: TGTGCCAGCAGCTTATCCGCGGAGACAGGGGCCGGCTACACCTTC
v_call: TRBV24-1; cdr3_length: 15; d_call: NA; j_call: TRBJ2-7; clone_size: NA; cdr3_aa: CATSETGSSSYEQYF; cdr3_nt: TGTGCCACCAGTGAGACCGGGAGTAGCTCCTACGAGCAGTACTTC
v_call: TRBV29-1; cdr3_length: 13; d_call: TRBD1; j_call: TRBJ2-1; clone_size: NA; cdr3_aa: CSVMDRGYNEQFF; cdr3_nt: TGCAGCGTTATGGACAGGGGGTACAATGAGCAGTTCTTC
v_call: TRBV7-2; cdr3_length: 14; d_call: NA; j_call: TRBJ1-3; clone_size: NA; cdr3_aa: CASSLVREGDTIYF; cdr3_nt: TGTGCCAGCAGCTTAGTCCGGGAGGGAGACACCATATATTTT
v_call: TRBV30; cdr3_length: 14; d_call: TRBD2; j_call: TRBJ2-1; clone_size: NA; cdr3_aa: CAWRYSGRVNEQFF; cdr3_nt: TGTGCCTGGAGGTACAGCGGGAGGGTCAATGAGCAGTTCTTC
v_call: TRBV2; cdr3_length: 15; d_call: NA; j_call: TRBJ1-1; clone_size: NA; cdr3_aa: CASSPRQVRNTEAFF; cdr3_nt: TGTGCCAGCAGCCCGAGACAGGTGAGGAACACTGAAGCTTTCTTT
v_call: TRBV9; cdr3_length: 14; d_call: NA; j_call: TRBJ2-7; clone_size: once; cdr3_aa: CASSVDAGTYEQYF; cdr3_nt: TGTGCCAGCAGCGTAGATGCAGGGACCTACGAGCAGTACTTC
v_call: TRBV27; cdr3_length: 16; d_call: NA; j_call: TRBJ2-1; clone_size: NA; cdr3_aa: CASSSRSASSYNEQFF; cdr3_nt: TGTGCCAGCAGTAGCCGGAGTGCGAGCTCCTACAATGAGCAGTTCTTC
v_call: TRBV7-9; cdr3_length: 16; d_call: NA; j_call: TRBJ2-6; clone_size: few; cdr3_aa: CASSLSPTAGANVLTF; cdr3_nt: TGTGCCAGCAGCTTAAGCCCGACAGCCGGGGCCAACGTCCTGACTTTC
v_call: TRBV7-2; cdr3_length: 14; d_call: NA; j_call: TRBJ1-2; clone_size: NA; cdr3_aa: CASSSNRVYGGYTF; cdr3_nt: TGTGCCAGCAGCTCAAACAGGGTTTATGGTGGCTACACCTTC
v_call: TRBV2; cdr3_length: 16; d_call: TRBD2; j_call: TRBJ2-1; clone_size: NA; cdr3_aa: CASRGTSGREYNEQFF; cdr3_nt: TGTGCCAGCAGGGGGACTAGCGGGAGGGAATACAATGAGCAGTTCTTC
v_call: TRBV7-2; cdr3_length: 15; d_call: NA; j_call: TRBJ1-2; clone_size: NA; cdr3_aa: CASSLEPGEVYGYTF; cdr3_nt: TGTGCCAGCAGCTTGGAACCAGGGGAAGTCTATGGCTACACCTTC
v_call: TRBV4-3; cdr3_length: 16; d_call: NA; j_call: TRBJ2-1; clone_size: once; cdr3_aa: CASSQEEGATYNEQFF; cdr3_nt: TGCGCCAGCAGCCAAGAGGAGGGGGCAACTTACAATGAGCAGTTCTTC
v_call: TRBV3-1/TRBV3-2; cdr3_length: 13; d_call: NA; j_call: TRBJ2-1; clone_size: NA; cdr3_aa: CASSQESYDEQFF; cdr3_nt: TGTGCCAGCAGCCAAGAGAGTTACGATGAGCAGTTCTTC
v_call: TRBV29-1; cdr3_length: 15; d_call: NA; j_call: TRBJ1-1; clone_size: NA; cdr3_aa: CSVEDAAGVNTEAFF; cdr3_nt: TGCAGCGTTGAAGATGCGGCAGGGGTGAACACTGAAGCTTTCTTT
v_call: TRBV30; cdr3_length: 15; d_call: TRBD2; j_call: TRBJ2-1; clone_size: NA; cdr3_aa: CAWTFGTSGIYEQFF; cdr3_nt: TGTGCCTGGACTTTCGGGACTAGCGGGATCTATGAGCAGTTCTTC
v_call: TRBV7-2; cdr3_length: 14; d_call: TRBD1; j_call: TRBJ1-6; clone_size: NA; cdr3_aa: CASSPGQGGAPLHF; cdr3_nt: TGTGCCAGCAGCCCTGGACAGGGGGGAGCACCCCTCCACTTT